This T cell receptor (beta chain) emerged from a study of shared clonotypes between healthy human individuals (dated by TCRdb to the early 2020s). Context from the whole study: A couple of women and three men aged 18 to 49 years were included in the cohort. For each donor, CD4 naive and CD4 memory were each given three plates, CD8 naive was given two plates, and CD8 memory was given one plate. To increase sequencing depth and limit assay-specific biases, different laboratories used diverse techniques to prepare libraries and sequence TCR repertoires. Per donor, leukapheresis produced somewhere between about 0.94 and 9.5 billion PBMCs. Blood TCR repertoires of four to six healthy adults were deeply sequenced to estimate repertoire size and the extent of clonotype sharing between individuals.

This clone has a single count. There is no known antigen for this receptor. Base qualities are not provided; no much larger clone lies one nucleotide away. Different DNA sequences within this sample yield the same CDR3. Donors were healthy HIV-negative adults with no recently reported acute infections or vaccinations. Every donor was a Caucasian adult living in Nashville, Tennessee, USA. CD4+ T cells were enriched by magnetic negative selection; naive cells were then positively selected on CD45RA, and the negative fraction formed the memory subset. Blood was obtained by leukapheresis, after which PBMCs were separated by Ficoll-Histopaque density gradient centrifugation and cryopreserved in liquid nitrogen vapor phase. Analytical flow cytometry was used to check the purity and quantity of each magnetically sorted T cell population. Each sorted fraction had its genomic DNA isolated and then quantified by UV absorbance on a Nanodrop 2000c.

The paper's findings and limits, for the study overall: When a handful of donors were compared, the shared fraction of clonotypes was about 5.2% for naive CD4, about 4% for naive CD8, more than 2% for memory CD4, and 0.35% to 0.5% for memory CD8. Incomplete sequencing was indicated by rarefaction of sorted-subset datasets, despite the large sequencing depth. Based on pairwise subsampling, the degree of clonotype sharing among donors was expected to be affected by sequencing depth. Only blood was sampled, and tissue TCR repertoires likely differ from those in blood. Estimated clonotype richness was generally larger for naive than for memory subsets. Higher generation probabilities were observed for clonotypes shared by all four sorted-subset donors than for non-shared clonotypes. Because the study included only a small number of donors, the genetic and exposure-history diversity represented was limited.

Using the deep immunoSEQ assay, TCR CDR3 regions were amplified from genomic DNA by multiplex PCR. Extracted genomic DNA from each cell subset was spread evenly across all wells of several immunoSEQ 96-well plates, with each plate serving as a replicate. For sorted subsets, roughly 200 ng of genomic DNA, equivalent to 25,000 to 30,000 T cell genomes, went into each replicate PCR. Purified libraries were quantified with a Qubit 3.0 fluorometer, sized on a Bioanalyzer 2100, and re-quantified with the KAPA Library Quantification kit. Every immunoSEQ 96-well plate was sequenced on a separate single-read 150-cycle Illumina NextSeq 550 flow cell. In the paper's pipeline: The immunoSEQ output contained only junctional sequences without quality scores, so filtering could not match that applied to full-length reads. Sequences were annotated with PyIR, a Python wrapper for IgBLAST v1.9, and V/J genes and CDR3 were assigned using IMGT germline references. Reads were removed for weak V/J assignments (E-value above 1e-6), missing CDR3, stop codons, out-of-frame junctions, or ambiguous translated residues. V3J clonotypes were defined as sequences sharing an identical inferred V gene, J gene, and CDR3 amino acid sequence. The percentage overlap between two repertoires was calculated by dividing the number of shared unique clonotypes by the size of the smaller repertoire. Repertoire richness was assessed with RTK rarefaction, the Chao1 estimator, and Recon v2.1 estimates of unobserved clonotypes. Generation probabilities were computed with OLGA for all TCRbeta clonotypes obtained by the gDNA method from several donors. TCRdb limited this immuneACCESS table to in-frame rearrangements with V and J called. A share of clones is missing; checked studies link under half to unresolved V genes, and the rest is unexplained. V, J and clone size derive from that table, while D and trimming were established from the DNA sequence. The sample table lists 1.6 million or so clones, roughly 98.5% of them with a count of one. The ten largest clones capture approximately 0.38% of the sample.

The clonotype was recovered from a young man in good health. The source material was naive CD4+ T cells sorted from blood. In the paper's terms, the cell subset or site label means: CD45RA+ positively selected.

The DNA is as follows: TGTGCCAGTAGTAATCCCTACAATGAGCAGTTCTTC. The translation is CASSNPYNEQFF. The chain couples TRBV19 to TRBJ2-1; the D gene remains uncertain. From its cysteine to its phenylalanine, the CDR3 spans 12 amino acids. Kept here is only the CDR3 DNA, which spans 36 bases and is read in frame from base 1. V drops 4 bases and J drops 2 bases, leaving 3 bases in between. The CDR1 and CDR2 encoded by the germline V gene (reference sequence) are LNHDA and SQIVND.